This T cell receptor (beta chain) is from a study of blood T cell repertoires in COVID-19. On the study more broadly: There were acute and convalescent COVID-19 samples, and they came from the United States, Italy and Spain. T cells, B-cell-depleted T cells, or PBMCs provided the cDNA or gDNA that served as material.

In the original analysis: From reference gene primer amplification, estimates of nucleated cell counts were derived. Generated by immunoSEQ multiplex PCR, the TCRdb table keeps only in-frame clones and is missing some. For V, J and clone size, that table is used; D and trimming come from the DNA. The sample lists about 250,000 clones; 86% were seen once. The CDR3 covers 15 residues. The germline CDR1 and CDR2 sequences are LGHDT and YNNKEL (reference sequence). V trimming: 4 bases; J trimming: 7 bases; junction bases outside the gene matches: 7. The receptor was isolated from an older woman who had recovered from COVID-19. This chain connects TRBV3-1 (or the pseudogene TRBV3-2) to TRBJ1-4; 9 bases align to TRBD1. Sequenced sample: peripheral blood. CDR3 protein: CASSPLVDRGEKLFF. Here the CDR3 DNA reads TGTGCCAGCAGCCCCTTGGTGGACAGGGGTGAAAAACTGTTTTTT.